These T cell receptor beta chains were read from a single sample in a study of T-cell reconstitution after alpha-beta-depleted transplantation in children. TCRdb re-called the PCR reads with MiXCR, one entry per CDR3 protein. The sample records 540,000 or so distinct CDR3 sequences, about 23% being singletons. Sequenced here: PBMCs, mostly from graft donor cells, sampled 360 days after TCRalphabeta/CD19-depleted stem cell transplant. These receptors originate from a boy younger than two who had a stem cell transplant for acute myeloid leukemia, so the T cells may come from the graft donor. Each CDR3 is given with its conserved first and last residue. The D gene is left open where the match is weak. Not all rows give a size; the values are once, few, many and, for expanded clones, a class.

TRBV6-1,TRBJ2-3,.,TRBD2,TGTGCCAGCAGTGAACCCTATCGGGGGGGCTCAGATACGCAGTATTTT,CASSEPYRGGSDTQYF
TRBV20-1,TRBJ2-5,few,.,TGCAGTGCTTTTACAGGGCCAGAGACCCAGTACTTC,CSAFTGPETQYF
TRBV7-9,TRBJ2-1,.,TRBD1,TGTGCCAGCAGCTCACTGAGGACAGGGTTGGATGAGCAGTTCTTC,CASSSLRTGLDEQFF
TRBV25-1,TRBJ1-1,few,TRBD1,TGTGCCAGCAGTGAATGGGGACAGGTGGCCACTGAAGCTTTCTTT,CASSEWGQVATEAFF
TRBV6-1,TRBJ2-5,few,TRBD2,TGTGCCAGCGTCGCTAGCGGGGGGGCAGAGACCCAGTACTTC,CASVASGGAETQYF
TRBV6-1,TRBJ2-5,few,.,TGTGCCAGCAGAAACCCGGGAGTGGAGACCCAGTACTTC,CASRNPGVETQYF
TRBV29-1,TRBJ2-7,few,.,TGCAGCGTTATCGGGTCGGGAACTGGGTCCTACGAGCAGTACTTC,CSVIGSGTGSYEQYF
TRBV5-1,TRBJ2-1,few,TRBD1,TGCGCCAGCAGCTTGAGACAGGGGGACTACAATGAGCAGTTCTTC,CASSLRQGDYNEQFF
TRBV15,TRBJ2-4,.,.,TGTGCCACGTCCCACCGGGACAAAAACATTCAGTACTTC,CATSHRDKNIQYF
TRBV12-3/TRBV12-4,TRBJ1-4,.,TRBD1,TGTACCAGCTGTGGGCTCCGGGACAGGGATACTTCTTCTAATGAAAAACTGTTTTTT,CTSCGLRDRDTSSNEKLFF
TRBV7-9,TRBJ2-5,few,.,TGTGCCAGCAGCCGCCCGACAGAATTACCGTACCAAGAGACCCAGTACTTC,CASSRPTELPYQETQYF
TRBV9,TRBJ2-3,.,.,TGTGCCAGCAGCGGACACCTCATGACCCCATCAGCGCAGTATTTT,CASSGHLMTPSAQYF
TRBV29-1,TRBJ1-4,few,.,TGCAGCGTTGCCGGGCCAGGTGAAAAACTGTTTTTT,CSVAGPGEKLFF
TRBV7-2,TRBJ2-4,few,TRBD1,TGTGCCAGCAGCTTAGCGGACAGGGCAAACATTCAGTACTTC,CASSLADRANIQYF
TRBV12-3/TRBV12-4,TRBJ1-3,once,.,TGTGCCAGCAGAAAGGGACGGAACTCTGGAAACACCATATATTTT,CASRKGRNSGNTIYF
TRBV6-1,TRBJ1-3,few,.,TGTGCCAGCAGTGGGAGGACTGGAAACACCATATATTTT,CASSGRTGNTIYF
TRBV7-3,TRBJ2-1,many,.,TGTGCCAGCAGAAGGAGCGGTTCGGAGAATGAGCAGTTCTTC,CASRRSGSENEQFF
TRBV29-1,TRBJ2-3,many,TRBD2,TGCAGCGTTGAGCCAGCGGGGGGGTCTACGCAGTATTTT,CSVEPAGGSTQYF
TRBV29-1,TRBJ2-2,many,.,TGCAGCGTCGCCCAGGGGGGGAACACCGGGGAGCTGTTTTTT,CSVAQGGNTGELFF
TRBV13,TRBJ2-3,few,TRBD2,TGTGCCAGCAGTCTCCCTACGACTAGCGGGGGGTCTAGCACAGATACGCAGTATTTT,CASSLPTTSGGSSTDTQYF
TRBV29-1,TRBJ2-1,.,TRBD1,TGCAGCGTTGACCGAGGGACAGACTACAATGAGCAGTTCTTC,CSVDRGTDYNEQFF
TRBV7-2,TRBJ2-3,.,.,TGTGCCAGCAGCTTAGCGCGTGGCGGGGGCGGCACAGATACGCAGTATTTT,CASSLARGGGGTDTQYF
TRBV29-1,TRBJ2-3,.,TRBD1,TGCAGCGTAACGACAGGGGGCGCGAGGACCACAGATACGCAGTATTTT,CSVTTGGARTTDTQYF
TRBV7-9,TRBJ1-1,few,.,TGTGCCAGCAGCGTCCCCCGGGGGGGCCTTAACACTGAAGCTTTCTTT,CASSVPRGGLNTEAFF
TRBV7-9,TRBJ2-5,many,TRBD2,TGTGCCAGCAGCGAACGGGCTAGCGGGGGTTATGAGACCCAGTACTTC,CASSERASGGYETQYF
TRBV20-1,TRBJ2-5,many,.,TGCAGTGCGGGGGACGGCCGTGGAGAGACCCAGTACTTC,CSAGDGRGETQYF
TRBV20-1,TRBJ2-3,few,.,TGCAGTGCTAGAGAGAAGGGTGGGGGCACAGATACGCAGTATTTT,CSAREKGGGTDTQYF
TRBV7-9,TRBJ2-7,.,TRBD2,TGTGCCAGCAGCTCGTTGCGGGGGACGGGTACCTACGAGCAGTACTTC,CASSSLRGTGTYEQYF
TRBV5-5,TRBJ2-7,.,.,TGTGCCAGCAGCAGACAGGGAGGGAGATACGAGCAGTACTTC,CASSRQGGRYEQYF
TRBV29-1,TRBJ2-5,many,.,TGCAGCGTTGTCGGGGAGACCCAGTACTTC,CSVVGETQYF
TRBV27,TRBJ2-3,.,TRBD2,TGTGCCAGCACGCACAATAGCGGGGGCCCAGATACGCAGTATTTT,CASTHNSGGPDTQYF
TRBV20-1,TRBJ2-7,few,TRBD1,TGCAGTGCTAGAAAACGAGGGACAGGGAAATCGGTCGAGCAGTACTTC,CSARKRGTGKSVEQYF
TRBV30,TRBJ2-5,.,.,TGTGCCTGGAGTGCTACCGCGGAGACCCAGTACTTC,CAWSATAETQYF
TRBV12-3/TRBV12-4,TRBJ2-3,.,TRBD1,TGTGCCAGCAGTTTGGACAGGGTGGAAGATACGCAGTATTTT,CASSLDRVEDTQYF
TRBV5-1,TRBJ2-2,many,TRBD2,TGCGCCAGCGGTTCCCAGAGCGGGGGGAAGGCCGGGGAGCTGTTTTTT,CASGSQSGGKAGELFF
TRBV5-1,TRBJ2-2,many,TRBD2,TGCGCCAGCAGCTCCGGGGGGACGAACACCGGGGAGCTGTTTTTT,CASSSGGTNTGELFF
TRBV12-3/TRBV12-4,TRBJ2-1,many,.,TGTGCCAGCAGTTTATCCCTCAATGAGCAGTTCTTC,CASSLSLNEQFF
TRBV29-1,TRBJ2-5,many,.,TGCAGCGTTGAGTTGGGGGAGACCCAGTACTTC,CSVELGETQYF
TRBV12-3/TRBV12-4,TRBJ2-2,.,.,TGTGCCAGCAGTTTAAGACAGTCGAACACCGGGGAGCTGTTTTTT,CASSLRQSNTGELFF
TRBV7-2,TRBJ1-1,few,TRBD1,TGTGCCAGCAGCGCGTGGGGGACAGCGCTTCCCACTGAAGCTTTCTTT,CASSAWGTALPTEAFF
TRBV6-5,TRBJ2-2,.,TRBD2,TGTGCCAGCAGTTACACTTTTAGCGGGGGCACCGGGGAGCTGTTTTTT,CASSYTFSGGTGELFF
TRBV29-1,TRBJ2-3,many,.,TGCAGCGTCGAGGGTCCCGGGGGCACAGATACGCAGTATTTT,CSVEGPGGTDTQYF
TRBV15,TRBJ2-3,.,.,TGTGCCACCAGCAGTCTTTATGACACAGATACGCAGTATTTT,CATSSLYDTDTQYF
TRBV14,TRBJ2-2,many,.,TGTGCCAGCAGCCACCCCGGAGGGGGGACGAACACCGGGGAGCTGTTTTTT,CASSHPGGGTNTGELFF